Below, 6 T cell receptor beta chains from the same sample are listed, as sequenced in a study of brain T cells in children with intractable seizures (dated by TCRdb to about 2021). The time point label, read with the paper, signifies: blood from clinic visit 5 months post-surgery; TSC patient then seizure free. The method was the immunoSEQ multiplex PCR assay. TCRdb holds this immuneACCESS table with in-frame rearrangements only. Some clones are missing; in checked studies, unresolved V genes explain under half, and the rest has no known cause. The sample table lists about 320,000 clones, 85% to 95% of them with a count of one. The biggest ten clones account for 4.5% to 7% of the sample. The specimen was peripheral blood, collected roughly 5 months after surgery. The source of these receptors is a boy younger than two with tuberous sclerosis and intractable seizures.

The J gene is TRBJ2-1, the V gene TRBV28; D not resolved. V was pared by 5 bases and J by 2 bases, with 19 bases between. Germline values: CDR1 MDHEN, CDR2 SYDVKM. This CDR3 comprises 17 residues. The CDR3 bases are TGTGCCAGCAGTCCGGCGACTGCAACCTCCCCCTACAATGAGCAGTTCTTC. Amino acids: CASSPATATSPYNEQFF.

The V call is TRBV6-5, the J call TRBJ2-3, with D possibly being TRBD1 (6 bases). Germline CDR1 and CDR2: MNHEY and SVGAGI. The CDR3 runs 13 residues. V was clipped by 9 bases and J by 0 bases, with 10 bases between them. CDR3 nucleotide sequence: TGTGCCAGTCACACAGGGAGCACAGATACGCAGTATTTT. This sequence encodes CASHTGSTDTQYF.

The chain carries TRBV19 and TRBJ2-5; TRBD1 is a possible D gene (5 bases). The ends were cut back, 4 bases at V and 0 bases at J, with 6 bases in the middle. Germline CDR1 LNHDA, CDR2 SQIVND (reference sequence). This CDR3 is built from 13 residues. CDR3 in DNA: TGTGCCAGTAGTAGACAGTACCAAGAGACCCAGTACTTC. Translated, it gives CASSRQYQETQYF.

J is TRBJ2-1 and V is TRBV10-1; 11 bases match TRBD2. The CDR3 runs to 16 residues. Losses at the gene ends were 5 bases for V and 4 bases for J; bases not matched to a gene: 7. Germline CDR1 reads WNHNN; CDR2 reads SYGVQD (reference sequence). For the CDR3, the DNA is TGCGCCAGCAGTTCTACTAGCGGGAGCGGATACAATGAGCAGTTCTTC. It yields the protein CASSSTSGSGYNEQFF.

CDR3 sequence: CASSFPTGNTEAFF. The CDR3 region has the DNA TGTGCCAGCAGCTTCCCGACAGGTAACACTGAAGCTTTCTTT. The rearrangement links TRBV7-9 to TRBJ1-1; D is perhaps TRBD1 (6 bases). Germline V CDR1 and CDR2: SEHNR, FQNEAQ (reference sequence). The CDR3 length is 14 residues. The V gene lost 3 bases and the J gene lost 2 bases, with 10 bases spanning the gap.

The CDR3 reads CAWISDVAGAYEQYF. CDR3 bases: TGTGCCTGGATAAGTGATGTAGCGGGGGCCTACGAGCAGTACTTC. V usage is TRBV30 and J usage is TRBJ2-7; TRBD2 matches 9 bases. V was clipped by 4 bases and J by 2 bases; unmatched bases: 9. The CDR3 extends over 15 amino acids. Germline-derived CDR1 and CDR2 are GTSNPN and SVGIG (reference sequence).